Listed below are T cell receptor beta chains from one sample, sequenced in a study of shared clonotypes between healthy human individuals. Using immunoSEQ multiplex PCR, the repertoire was profiled, and TCRdb retains in-frame clones only, with some absent. The sample comprises roughly 2.2 million clones, 90% to 95% of which are singletons, and about 0.41% rests with the top ten. The sequenced sample consisted of naive CD4+ T cells from PBMCs. The receptors come from a man younger than 35 in good health. Some clones in this sample may be carry-over from other donors' samples. Each CDR3 is given with its conserved first and last residue. D genes are given only for firm matches. The listing skips clone size in some rows; elsewhere it reads once, few, many or a size class.

V: TRBV7-9; length: 13; size: NA; J: TRBJ1-2; D: NA; CDR3: CASSLFQGVGYTF; DNA: TGTGCCAGCAGCTTATTTCAGGGTGTTGGCTACACCTTC
V: TRBV6-5; length: 12; size: NA; J: TRBJ2-7; D: NA; CDR3: CASSDSYYEQYF; DNA: TGTGCCAGCAGTGACAGTTACTACGAGCAGTACTTC
V: TRBV19; length: 13; size: NA; J: TRBJ1-1; D: NA; CDR3: CASSPYPGGEAFF; DNA: TGTGCCAGTAGTCCCTACCCCGGAGGTGAAGCTTTCTTT
V: TRBV6-6; length: 15; size: NA; J: TRBJ2-2; D: TRBD2; CDR3: CASSKLAGNTGELFF; DNA: TGTGCCAGCAGCAAACTAGCGGGAAACACCGGGGAGCTGTTTTTT
V: TRBV5-1; length: 15; size: NA; J: TRBJ1-4; D: TRBD1; CDR3: CASSGRTGTNEKLFF; DNA: TGCGCCAGCAGCGGTCGGACAGGGACTAATGAAAAACTGTTTTTT
V: TRBV9; length: 12; size: few; J: TRBJ1-5; D: NA; CDR3: CASGPGNQPQHF; DNA: TGTGCCAGCGGTCCTGGAAATCAGCCCCAGCATTTT
V: TRBV18; length: 11; size: NA; J: TRBJ2-7; D: NA; CDR3: CASSWEREQYF; DNA: TGTGCCAGCTCCTGGGAAAGGGAGCAGTACTTC
V: TRBV28; length: 14; size: NA; J: TRBJ1-5; D: TRBD1; CDR3: CASTTGGSNQPQHF; DNA: TGTGCCAGCACCACAGGGGGTAGCAATCAGCCCCAGCATTTT
V: TRBV6-5; length: 15; size: NA; J: TRBJ1-3; D: TRBD1; CDR3: CASRLQGLGGNTIYF; DNA: TGTGCCAGCAGGTTACAGGGGTTGGGTGGAAACACCATATATTTT
V: TRBV10-3; length: 13; size: once; J: TRBJ1-2; D: NA; CDR3: CAIRGGALYGYTF; DNA: TGTGCCATCAGGGGCGGGGCCCTCTATGGCTACACCTTC
V: TRBV2; length: 16; size: NA; J: TRBJ2-5; D: TRBD2; CDR3: CASKQGVSGILETQYF; DNA: TGTGCCAGCAAACAAGGGGTTAGCGGGATTTTAGAGACCCAGTACTTC
V: TRBV19; length: 14; size: NA; J: TRBJ1-2; D: NA; CDR3: CASSKGPANYGYTF; DNA: TGTGCCAGTAGCAAAGGACCAGCTAACTATGGCTACACCTTC
V: TRBV28; length: 18; size: NA; J: TRBJ2-6; D: TRBD2; CDR3: CASSSWTSGSSGANVLTF; DNA: TGTGCCAGCAGTAGCTGGACTAGCGGGAGCTCTGGGGCCAACGTCCTGACTTTC
V: TRBV29-1; length: 13; size: NA; J: TRBJ2-5; D: NA; CDR3: CSVESAYQETQYF; DNA: TGCAGCGTTGAAAGTGCCTACCAAGAGACCCAGTACTTC
V: TRBV9; length: 14; size: NA; J: TRBJ1-2; D: NA; CDR3: CASSVDPANYGYTF; DNA: TGTGCCAGCAGCGTAGACCCAGCTAACTATGGCTACACCTTC
V: TRBV5-1; length: 14; size: NA; J: TRBJ2-3; D: NA; CDR3: CASSLAQGTDTQYF; DNA: TGCGCCAGCAGCTTGGCCCAGGGGACAGATACGCAGTATTTT
V: TRBV18; length: 13; size: NA; J: TRBJ1-1; D: TRBD1; CDR3: CATGGQTNTEAFF; DNA: TGTGCCACTGGGGGACAGACGAACACTGAAGCTTTCTTT
V: TRBV7-2; length: 15; size: NA; J: TRBJ2-7; D: TRBD2; CDR3: CASSLAGDYIYEQYF; DNA: TGTGCCAGCAGCTTAGCAGGGGACTATATTTACGAGCAGTACTTC
V: TRBV7-8; length: 13; size: NA; J: TRBJ2-3; D: NA; CDR3: CASSLPIPDTQYF; DNA: TGTGCCAGCAGCTTACCGATCCCAGATACGCAGTATTTT
V: TRBV19; length: 13; size: NA; J: TRBJ2-2; D: TRBD2; CDR3: CASSMRGTGELFF; DNA: TGTGCCAGTAGTATGCGGGGGACCGGGGAGCTGTTTTTT
V: TRBV18; length: 13; size: NA; J: TRBJ2-1; D: NA; CDR3: CASSPRGEAEQFF; DNA: TGTGCCAGCTCACCACGAGGGGAGGCTGAGCAGTTCTTC
V: TRBV6-6; length: 15; size: NA; J: TRBJ1-1; D: NA; CDR3: CASLRTGPLGTEAFF; DNA: TGTGCCAGCTTACGAACCGGGCCCCTAGGGACTGAAGCTTTCTTT
V: TRBV4-1; length: 14; size: NA; J: TRBJ2-1; D: NA; CDR3: CASSLTGPSEEQFF; DNA: TGCGCCAGCAGCCTAACGGGTCCGTCGGAGGAGCAGTTCTTC
V: TRBV28; length: 14; size: NA; J: TRBJ2-1; D: NA; CDR3: CASNSGLAYNEQFF; DNA: TGTGCCAGCAATTCAGGGCTCGCCTACAATGAGCAGTTCTTC
V: TRBV18; length: 15; size: NA; J: TRBJ1-2; D: TRBD1; CDR3: CASSTSTDRVYGYTF; DNA: TGTGCCAGCTCTACGAGCACCGACAGGGTCTATGGCTACACCTTC
V: TRBV18; length: 15; size: NA; J: TRBJ1-1; D: NA; CDR3: CASSPPSQGGTEAFF; DNA: TGTGCCAGCTCACCACCGTCGCAGGGAGGGACTGAAGCTTTCTTT
V: TRBV19; length: 14; size: once; J: TRBJ2-4; D: TRBD1; CDR3: CASSEDRGIANRYF; DNA: TGTGCCAGTAGCGAGGACAGGGGGATTGCGAATCGGTACTTC
V: TRBV6-6; length: 11; size: NA; J: TRBJ2-7; D: NA; CDR3: CASSPSFEQYF; DNA: TGTGCCAGCAGCCCTAGCTTCGAGCAGTACTTC
V: TRBV5-1; length: 16; size: once; J: TRBJ2-3; D: TRBD2; CDR3: CASSLGLATGTDTQYF; DNA: TGCGCCAGCAGCTTGGGACTAGCTACGGGTACAGATACGCAGTATTTT
V: TRBV15; length: 15; size: NA; J: TRBJ1-5; D: NA; CDR3: CATSSRGVNNQPQHF; DNA: TGTGCCACCAGCAGCAGAGGTGTGAACAATCAGCCCCAGCATTTT
V: TRBV11-2; length: 15; size: few; J: TRBJ2-1; D: TRBD2; CDR3: CASSPSGSSYNEQFF; DNA: TGTGCCAGCAGCCCTAGCGGGAGCTCCTACAATGAGCAGTTCTTC
V: TRBV30; length: 13; size: NA; J: TRBJ2-6; D: NA; CDR3: CASDYSGANVLTF; DNA: TGTGCCTCTGACTACTCTGGGGCCAACGTCCTGACTTTC
V: TRBV28; length: 14; size: NA; J: TRBJ1-4; D: NA; CDR3: CASTLREGREKLFF; DNA: TGTGCCAGCACCCTGAGGGAGGGACGCGAAAAACTGTTTTTT
V: TRBV28; length: 14; size: NA; J: TRBJ1-2; D: TRBD1; CDR3: CASRTPGGHYGYTF; DNA: TGTGCCAGCAGGACACCAGGGGGTCACTATGGCTACACCTTC
V: TRBV30; length: 15; size: NA; J: TRBJ2-1; D: TRBD2; CDR3: CAWSGRLAGVHEQFF; DNA: TGTGCCTGGAGTGGGCGCCTAGCGGGAGTACACGAGCAGTTCTTC
V: TRBV7-9; length: 17; size: NA; J: TRBJ1-3; D: NA; CDR3: CASSLDSGSFSGNTIYF; DNA: TGTGCCAGCAGCCTGGACAGCGGATCCTTCTCTGGAAACACCATATATTTT
V: TRBV5-4; length: 16; size: NA; J: TRBJ2-1; D: TRBD1; CDR3: CASSSGQESSYNEQFF; DNA: TGTGCCAGCAGCTCGGGACAGGAGAGCTCCTACAATGAGCAGTTCTTC
V: TRBV21-1; length: 16; size: once; J: TRBJ2-3; D: NA; CDR3: CASSEHRDFPVDTQYF; DNA: TGTGCCAGCAGCGAGCACCGGGACTTCCCTGTTGATACGCAGTATTTT
V: TRBV10-1; length: 13; size: NA; J: TRBJ2-3; D: NA; CDR3: CASSEGLGNTQYF; DNA: TGCGCCAGCAGTGAGGGTCTTGGGAATACGCAGTATTTT
V: TRBV30; length: 13; size: NA; J: TRBJ2-7; D: NA; CDR3: CAWGWAGASEQYF; DNA: TGTGCCTGGGGTTGGGCAGGGGCATCCGAGCAGTACTTC
V: TRBV28; length: 15; size: NA; J: TRBJ1-1; D: NA; CDR3: CASSLGPRGGTEAFF; DNA: TGTGCCAGCAGTTTGGGGCCCCGTGGGGGGACTGAAGCTTTCTTT
V: TRBV5-6; length: 16; size: NA; J: TRBJ2-1; D: TRBD2; CDR3: CASSLGTSGILNEQFF; DNA: TGTGCCAGCAGCTTGGGGACTAGCGGGATACTGAATGAGCAGTTCTTC
V: TRBV6-5; length: 14; size: NA; J: TRBJ2-5; D: NA; CDR3: CASRTFWGQETQYF; DNA: TGTGCCAGCCGGACCTTTTGGGGGCAAGAGACCCAGTACTTC
V: TRBV5-1; length: 14; size: NA; J: TRBJ2-1; D: TRBD2; CDR3: CASSARENDNEQFF; DNA: TGCGCCAGCAGCGCGCGGGAGAACGACAATGAGCAGTTCTTC
V: TRBV4-2; length: 16; size: NA; J: TRBJ2-1; D: NA; CDR3: CASSQDYDRQYNEQFF; DNA: TGTGCCAGCAGCCAAGATTATGACAGGCAGTACAATGAGCAGTTCTTC
V: TRBV28; length: 16; size: NA; J: TRBJ2-5; D: TRBD1; CDR3: CASSFRQGALGETQYF; DNA: TGTGCCAGCAGTTTTCGCCAGGGGGCCCTAGGAGAGACCCAGTACTTC
V: TRBV28; length: 14; size: NA; J: TRBJ1-2; D: TRBD1; CDR3: CASRTGEEAYGYTF; DNA: TGTGCCAGCAGGACAGGGGAGGAGGCCTATGGCTACACCTTC